The present TCR beta chain was sequenced within a study of blood T cells in healthy people across ages. This clonotype was observed a few times. Trimming removed 0 bases at V and 2 bases at J, with 14 bases between. The germline CDR1 and CDR2 sequences are SGHTA and FQGTGA. The CDR3 extends over 18 amino acids. Each sample yielded at least 7 million isolated PBMCs. A second about 7 to 11 cycle PCR used barcoded and J-beta primers. TCRdb processed the 5' RACE reads anew with MiXCR; each CDR3 protein has one entry. The table records 600,000 or so distinct CDR3 sequences, roughly 48% of them present only once.

The receptor's source is a man older than 75 in good health. This sequence joins TRBV7-3 and TRBJ2-6; maybe TRBD1 (6 bases). The sequenced sample consisted of blood. The chain's CDR3 is CASSLTSGTGTGANVLTF. CDR3 bases: TGTGCCAGCAGCTTAACGTCCGGTACAGGGACTGGGGCCAACGTCCTGACTTTC.